The 23 T cell receptor beta chains below come from one sample, sequenced in a study of graft-versus-host responses after intestinal transplantation. No antigen has been assigned to these receptors. The data were produced by immunoSEQ multiplex PCR, yet TCRdb's version contains in-frame clones alone and is incomplete. The sample yields about 110,000 clones, about nine tenths seen once. Sequencing used unstimulated CD4+ T cells sorted from spleen or lymph node cells, obtained before transplant. All receptors derive from a human donor who was the organ donor for an intestinal transplant.

The V gene is TRBV7-3, the J gene TRBJ2-3, with D possibly matching TRBD2 (6 bases). V was clipped by 5 bases and J by 6 bases, with 21 bases between them. The CDR3 is 16 amino acids. In germline, CDR1 is SGHTA, CDR2 FQGTGA. The CDR3, as DNA: TGTGCCAGCAGCCGCAAACTCCTAGCGACTCCGGATACGCAGTATTTT. This gives the protein CASSRKLLATPDTQYF.

This clone was seen more than once but under ten times. The gene calls are TRBV6-5 and TRBJ1-1; D might be TRBD1 (5 bases). Germline V gene lookup returns CDR1 MNHEY and CDR2 SVGAGI. V lost 10 bases and J lost 4, with 19 bases in between. The CDR3 sequence is 14 residues long. The CDR3 protein is CATALVPGGTEAFF. CDR3 DNA: TGTGCCACCGCCCTAGTGCCGGGGGGCACTGAAGCTTTCTTT.

In this sample, this clone turned up once. J is TRBJ2-1 and V is TRBV18; TRBD2 agrees at 8 bases. Losses at the gene ends were 4 bases for V and 10 bases for J; bases not matched to a gene: 3. Germline-derived CDR1 and CDR2 are KGHSH and LQKENI. This CDR3 spans 12 amino acids. CDR3 DNA sequence: TGTGCCAGCTCACAGCAGCGGGAGGAGCAGTTCTTC. Its translation is CASSQQREEQFF.

This clone was observed a single time. The J gene is TRBJ1-6, the V gene TRBV5-1, with TRBD1 matching over 10 bases. Germline lookup yields CDR1 SGHRS and CDR2 YFSETQ. V lost 4 bases to trimming and J lost 10 bases; unmatched junction nucleotides: 5. CDR3 length: 14 residues. CDR3 protein: CASSPGTGVSPLHF. As DNA, the CDR3 is TGCGCCAGCAGCCCCGGGACAGGGGTCTCACCCCTCCACTTT.

V usage is TRBV18 and J usage is TRBJ2-5; 8 bases map to TRBD1. With V trimmed by 3 bases and J by 6 bases, 9 bases remained unmatched. The CDR3 sequence is 15 residues long. Germline assignment: CDR1 KGHSH and CDR2 LQKENI. The CDR3 protein is CASSPRTGGQKTQYF. In DNA form, the CDR3 reads TGTGCCAGCTCACCTAGAACAGGGGGTCAAAAGACCCAGTACTTC.

This clone was seen a handful of times. The chain joins TRBV19 to TRBJ1-2; 8 bases align to TRBD1. Germline lookup yields CDR1 LNHDA and CDR2 SQIVND (reference sequence). The CDR3 sequence is 14 residues long. V dropped 3 bases and J dropped 6; count of bases not matched to a gene: 6. The CDR3 DNA sequence: TGTGCCAGTAGTATCGACAGGGGATGGGATGGCTACACCTTC. Encoded protein: CASSIDRGWDGYTF.

The chain has TRBV10-2 and TRBJ2-5; the D is unclear. V was pared by 6 bases and J by 7 bases, with 15 bases between. The CDR3 is 13 amino acids. Germline-derived CDR1 and CDR2 are WSHSY and SAAADI. For the CDR3, the DNA is TGCGCCAGCAGCCACGGGTCAATTGGGACCCAGTACTTC. Translation gives CASSHGSIGTQYF.

The chain employs TRBV6-1 and TRBJ1-5; no firm D call. In germline, CDR1 is MNHNS, CDR2 SASEGT. V was cut by 4 bases and J by 7 bases, with 8 bases left in between. This CDR3 region has 12 residues. CDR3 sequence reads: CASSGKQQPQHF. The CDR3 region has the DNA TGTGCCAGCAGTGGAAAGCAACAGCCCCAGCATTTT.

The V gene is TRBV7-8, the J gene TRBJ2-3, with 8 nucleotides matching TRBD1. Trimming at V came to 6 bases and at J to 3 bases, leaving 2 bases not matched to a gene. The CDR3 spans 13 residues. CDR1 SGHVS and CDR2 FQNEAQ come from the germline V gene. CDR3 sequence reads: CASRQGGTDTQYF. The CDR3 DNA follows: TGTGCCAGCAGACAGGGGGGTACAGATACGCAGTATTTT.

To note about this clone: Other DNA sequences from this sample encode an identical CDR3 as well. The V gene is TRBV15, the J gene TRBJ2-5; D uncertain. Germline V gene data show CDR1 as LNHNV and CDR2 as YYDKDF (reference sequence). This CDR3 is 11 amino acids long. The V end lost 1 base, the J end lost 5 bases, and 2 bases lay between the germline ends. In DNA form, the CDR3 reads TGTGCCACCAGCAGAGGTGAGACCCAGTACTTC. This codes for CATSRGETQYF.

With respect to this clone: One junction end does not reproduce the germline sequence, and a read error may be involved. The rearrangement joins TRBV5-1 to TRBJ1-2; D perhaps matches TRBD1 (6 bases). Germline V gives CDR1 SGHRS, CDR2 YFSETQ. The CDR3 totals 12 residues. The chain's CDR3 is CASSLNRADAVF. The CDR3 DNA follows: TGCGCCAGCAGCTTGAACAGGGCCGATGCGGTCTTC.

The chain joins TRBV29-1 to TRBJ1-4; the D is unclear. This CDR3 comprises 14 residues. The V gene's germline CDR1 is SQVTM and CDR2 ANQGSEA. Trimming took off 7 bases at V and 0 bases at J, with 12 bases between the two ends. CDR3 residues: CSAEVGATNEKLFF. In DNA, the CDR3 is TGCAGCGCCGAGGTCGGTGCAACTAATGAAAAACTGTTTTTT.

The rearrangement links TRBV6-5 to TRBJ2-7; weak D call: TRBD2 (5 bases). Germline CDR1 is MNHEY and CDR2 is SVGAGI. The V end was cut by 3 bases, the J end by 3 bases, with 12 bases between. The CDR3 is 14 residues long. The CDR3 DNA reads TGTGCCAGCAGTTATGAGAGGGCTGGCTACGAGCAGTACTTC. Protein sequence: CASSYERAGYEQYF.

This sequence joins TRBV21-1 and TRBJ2-7; the table's D call, TRBD1, was not checked against the DNA. TRBV21-1 is labeled a pseudogene. The CDR3 is made up of 12 amino acids. CDR3 in amino acids: CASSRDTYEQYF. CDR3 in DNA: TGTGCCAGCAGCCGGGACACCTACGAGCAGTACTTC.

In DNA, the CDR3 is TGTGCCAGCAGCGAACGCAGGAGTTCTATGTCGGGCTACACCTTC. It codes for CASSERRSSMSGYTF. This chain joins TRBV2 and TRBJ1-2; no firm D call. CDR1 is SNHLY, CDR2 FYNNEI, per germline. V gave up 6 bases and J gave up 8 bases, with 22 bases separating them. The CDR3 has 15 amino acids.

The genes are TRBV14 and TRBJ1-1; D gene unclear. V was cut by 1 base and J by 8 bases, with 11 bases left in between. Looked up from germline, CDR1 is SGHDN and CDR2 is FVKESK. There are 13 residues in the CDR3. CDR3 DNA sequence: TGTGCCAGCAGCCAAGGGAGGCTGACAGAAGCTTTCTTT. Its protein is CASSQGRLTEAFF.

This clone was seen a handful of times. This rearrangement joins TRBV7-3 to TRBJ2-3; TRBD1 or TRBD2 may be the D gene (6 bases each). Trimming removed 2 bases from V and 7 bases from J, with 19 bases in between. The CDR3 length is 16 residues. CDR1 SGHTA and CDR2 FQGTGA come from the germline V gene. CDR3 residues: CASSLGGRGRQNTQYF. The CDR3 nucleotides are TGTGCCAGCAGCTTAGGGGGGCGCGGACGCCAAAATACGCAGTATTTT.

The genes are TRBV5-1 and TRBJ1-2; D perhaps matches TRBD1 (5 bases). Trimming shortened V by 2 bases and J by 5 bases, and 13 bases separated the two germline ends. The CDR3 is made up of 14 amino acids. Germline V gene lookup returns CDR1 SGHRS and CDR2 YFSETQ. This CDR3 reads CASSFDSKRYGYTF. The CDR3 nucleotides are TGCGCCAGCAGCTTCGACAGCAAGAGGTATGGCTACACCTTC.

This sequence joins TRBV7-2 and TRBJ2-7, with D uncertain. This CDR3 comprises 11 residues. With 5 bases removed from V and 3 bases from J, the gap between germline ends came to 5 bases. The germline V gene encodes CDR1 SGHTA and CDR2 FQGNSA. The CDR3 loop is CASSALYEQYF. In DNA form, the CDR3 reads TGTGCCAGCAGCGCCCTCTACGAGCAGTACTTC.

V is TRBV30 and J is TRBJ1-5, with D possibly TRBD1 on 5 matching bases. The V gene's germline CDR1 is GTSNPN and CDR2 SVGIG (reference sequence). CDR3 length equals 14 residues. The ends were cut back, 2 bases at V and 3 bases at J, with 11 bases in the middle. As DNA, the CDR3 is TGTGCCTGGAGTTTGGGGGGGAACAATCAGCCCCAGCATTTT. Encoded protein: CAWSLGGNNQPQHF.

The chain links TRBV11-2 to TRBJ2-1; perhaps TRBD2 as D (5 bases). CDR3 length: 12 residues. V was shortened by 4 bases and J by 7 bases, with 8 bases between the two germline ends. CDR1 is SGHAT and CDR2 is FQNNGV in the germline V gene. The CDR3: CASSSQRNEQFF. The CDR3 DNA is TGTGCCAGCAGCTCTCAGCGGAATGAGCAGTTCTTC.

The chain couples TRBV27 to TRBJ2-3, with unresolved D. Germline CDR1 reads MNHEY; CDR2 reads SMNVEV (reference sequence). The CDR3 is made up of 13 amino acids. The ends were cut back, 7 bases at V and 0 bases at J, with 8 bases in the middle. The DNA for the CDR3 is TGTGCCAGCAAAGAACAGAGCACAGATACGCAGTATTTT. Protein sequence: CASKEQSTDTQYF.

The chain combines TRBV23-1 with TRBJ1-2; 7 bases fit TRBD1. TRBV23-1 is given ORF status, its function remaining uncertain. After removal of 5 bases from V and 5 bases from J, the junction contained 5 bases not matched to a gene. The CDR3 totals 13 residues. CDR3 amino acids: CASSTGEAYGYTF. The CDR3 DNA sequence: TGCGCCAGCAGTACAGGGGAGGCTTATGGCTACACCTTC.